These 20 T cell receptor beta chains were sequenced from one sample in a study of cytomegalovirus exposure and HLA in healthy donors. The table came from immunoSEQ multiplex PCR; TCRdb's copy has only in-frame clones and leaves some out. This sample carries over 110,000 clones, approximately 86% of them seen once, and the ten largest clones take just over 8.5%. The sample consisted of PBMCs. All receptors come from a man younger than 30 in good health and CMV-seropositive.

The chain carries TRBV5-1 and TRBJ2-2; D is ambiguous. Germline V CDR1 and CDR2: SGHRS, YFSETQ. The CDR3 totals 16 residues. The germline V and J ends were trimmed by 0 bases and 0 bases, with 9 bases remaining between them. DNA of the CDR3: TGCGCCAGCAGCTTGGGGGCTCAGGCGAACACCGGGGAGCTGTTTTTT. Translating gives CASSLGAQANTGELFF.

V is TRBV30 and J is TRBJ1-1; D is unresolved. The germline CDR1 and CDR2 sequences are GTSNPN and SVGIG (reference sequence). Trimming left V 0 bases short and J 6 bases short, with 8 bases between. This CDR3 is built from 12 residues. This CDR3 is CAWSVPQAEAFF. Written as DNA, the CDR3 is TGTGCCTGGAGTGTTCCCCAGGCTGAAGCTTTCTTT.

CDR3 protein: CASSRGRAGELFF. CDR3 sequence (DNA): TGTGCCAGCAGCCGAGGGAGGGCCGGGGAGCTGTTTTTT. The chain joins TRBV6-5 to TRBJ2-2, with 7 nucleotides matching TRBD2. The CDR3 extends over 13 amino acids. The junction had 4 bases not matched to a gene; V was cut back by 6 bases and J by 6 bases. Germline CDR1 and CDR2: MNHEY and SVGAGI.

The chain couples TRBV2 to TRBJ1-4; D perhaps matches TRBD1 (5 bases). Germline assignment: CDR1 SNHLY and CDR2 FYNNEI. The CDR3 is made up of 14 amino acids. Trimming took off 4 bases at V and 4 bases at J, with 10 bases between the two ends. Here the CDR3 DNA reads TGTGCCAGCAGTGTTGACAGCCGTAATGAAAAACTGTTTTTT. Its protein is CASSVDSRNEKLFF.

The genes are TRBV6-4 and TRBJ1-1; D is unresolved. The germline V gene encodes CDR1 MRHNA and CDR2 SNTAGT. V lost 6 bases to trimming and J lost 0 bases, with 11 bases between them. The CDR3 is 14 amino acids. This CDR3 is CASRNSNLNTEAFF. CDR3 in DNA: TGTGCCAGCAGGAACAGTAATTTGAACACTGAAGCTTTCTTT.

This chain joins TRBV10-1 and TRBJ2-1, with D uncertain. The germline CDR1 and CDR2 sequences are WNHNN and SYGVQD (reference sequence). V was pared by 0 bases and J by 6 bases, with 18 bases between. This CDR3 is 17 amino acids long. The CDR3 coding sequence is TGCGCCAGCAGTGAGTCGCTCGGGTTCGGCCTGGCCAATGAGCAGTTCTTC. Protein sequence: CASSESLGFGLANEQFF.

This clone appeared once. The rearrangement joins TRBV2 to TRBJ1-2; TRBD1 agrees at 10 bases. The V gene's germline CDR1 is SNHLY and CDR2 FYNNEI. With V trimmed by 6 bases and J by 5 bases, 15 bases remained unmatched. The CDR3 consists of 17 residues. The CDR3 DNA reads TGTGCCAGCAGCGCCCCGGGACAGGGGAAGTTCGAGTATGGCTACACCTTC. Its translation is CASSAPGQGKFEYGYTF.

This clone was detected a few times. V is TRBV6-1 and J is TRBJ2-1; the D gene is possibly TRBD2 (5 bases). The CDR3 is 16 residues long. V was shortened by 0 bases and J by 10 bases, with 19 bases between the two germline ends. Germline-derived CDR1 and CDR2 are MNHNS and SASEGT. The CDR3 is CASSEAGANNAYEQFF. DNA of the CDR3: TGTGCCAGCAGTGAAGCGGGAGCCAACAACGCCTACGAGCAGTTCTTC.

The chain employs TRBV29-1 and TRBJ2-7; D gene ambiguous. The CDR3 has 13 amino acids. Between the trimmed V and J ends, which lost 7 bases and 4 bases, there was a span of 17 bases. Germline assignment: CDR1 SQVTM and CDR2 ANQGSEA. The CDR3 loop is CSGRFWPRYEQYF. The CDR3 bases are TGCAGCGGCCGATTTTGGCCCCGATACGAGCAGTACTTC.

This sequence joins TRBV29-1 and TRBJ2-5; 8 nucleotides line up with TRBD1. Germline CDR1 SQVTM, CDR2 ANQGSEA. CDR3 length: 14 amino acids. With 3 bases clipped from V and 4 bases from J, the junction kept 7 bases outside the gene matches. The CDR3 sequence is CSVEELGQAETQYF. The CDR3 coding sequence is TGCAGCGTTGAGGAGCTGGGACAGGCAGAGACCCAGTACTTC.

This rearrangement joins TRBV19 to TRBJ2-7; D perhaps matches TRBD2 (6 bases). Germline V CDR1 and CDR2: LNHDA, SQIVND (reference sequence). The ends were cut back, 3 bases at V and 4 bases at J, with 16 bases in the middle. CDR3 length: 15 amino acids. Here the CDR3 DNA reads TGTGCCAGTAGTATCGATCGGGGAGGCATTTACGAGCAGTACTTC. This encodes CASSIDRGGIYEQYF.

The CDR3 nucleotides read TGTGCCAGCAGCTTTGATACAGGGGGCGAGTATGAGCAGTTCTTC. Its protein product is CASSFDTGGEYEQFF. V and J are TRBV11-2 and TRBJ2-1, with 9 positions matching TRBD1. This CDR3 contains 15 residues. The V and J ends lost 3 bases and 8 bases, in that order; junction bases with no gene match: 8. The germline gives CDR1 SGHAT, CDR2 FQNNGV. The variable domain in full, completed from reference TRBV11-2 and TRBJ2-1, reads EAGVAQSPRYKIIEKRQSVAFWCNPISGHATLYWYQQILGQGPKLLIQFQNNGVVDDSQLPKDRFSAERLKGVDSTLKIQPAKLEDSAVYLCASSFDTGGEYEQFFGPGTRLTVL.

The chain uses TRBV7-8 and TRBJ2-3, with 14 bases that match TRBD2. The trim removed 5 bases at V and 5 bases at J, leaving 12 bases unmatched. The CDR3 extends over 18 amino acids. In germline, CDR1 is SGHVS, CDR2 FQNEAQ. CDR3 DNA: TGTGCCAGCAGCCCCCTTCCGGGACTAGCGGGAGTGCTAGATACGCAGTATTTT. This codes for CASSPLPGLAGVLDTQYF.

The chain uses TRBV6-1 and TRBJ2-3; 11 positions agree with TRBD2. The CDR3 sequence is 15 residues long. Trimming at V came to 3 bases and at J to 3 bases, leaving 2 bases not matched to a gene. CDR1 is MNHNS, CDR2 SASEGT, per germline. The CDR3 spells CASSDSGGATDTQYF. The DNA of the CDR3 is TGTGCCAGCAGTGATAGCGGGGGGGCAACAGATACGCAGTATTTT.

The chain combines TRBV2 with TRBJ1-5; D unresolved. Looked up from germline, CDR1 is SNHLY and CDR2 is FYNNEI. The CDR3 length is 13 residues. The germline V and J ends were trimmed by 6 bases and 9 bases, with 15 bases remaining between them. This CDR3 reads CASSSSGLRPQHF. In DNA form, the CDR3 reads TGTGCCAGCAGCAGTTCTGGGCTGAGGCCCCAGCATTTT.

The chain links TRBV7-6 to TRBJ2-7; D is ambiguous. This CDR3 region has 13 residues. Germline CDR1 and CDR2: SGHVS and FNYEAQ. V lost 6 bases and J lost 6, with 15 bases in between. The CDR3 spells CASSHPGVPEQYF. The DNA of the CDR3 is TGTGCCAGCAGTCACCCGGGTGTACCCGAGCAGTACTTC.

CDR3: CASSPIAGDVSTDTQYF. The CDR3 region has the DNA TGTGCCAGCAGCCCCATAGCGGGAGACGTTAGCACAGATACGCAGTATTTT. This chain joins TRBV5-4 and TRBJ2-3; TRBD2 matches at 9 bases. The CDR3 loop spans 17 amino acids. CDR1 is SGHNT and CDR2 is YYREEE in the germline V gene (reference sequence). After removal of 4 bases from V and 0 bases from J, the junction contained 9 bases not matched to a gene. The variable domain in full, with the rest retrieved from reference TRBV5-4 and TRBJ2-3, is ETGVTQSPTHLIKTRGQQVTLRCSSQSGHNTVSWYQQALGQGPQFIFQYYREEENGRGNFPPRFSGLQFPNYSSELNVNALELDDSALYLCASSPIAGDVSTDTQYFGPGTRLTVL.

This clone was counted only a few times. This chain links TRBV2 with TRBJ1-2; 8 bases map to TRBD1. Germline V CDR1 and CDR2: SNHLY, FYNNEI. The CDR3 length is 13 residues. The J segment lost 4 bases and the V segment lost 3 bases, leaving 1 base of the junction unmatched. The CDR3 sequence is CASSDTGGYGYTF. The CDR3 nucleotides are TGTGCCAGCAGTGACACAGGGGGCTATGGCTACACCTTC.

V and J are TRBV6-5 and TRBJ2-2, with 8 bases lining up with TRBD2. V shed 8 bases and J 4 bases; nucleotides not matched to a gene: 9. CDR1 and CDR2 (germline): MNHEY, SVGAGI. CDR3 length: 15 residues. DNA for the CDR3: TGTGCCAGCCGACGGGGGGGGGCGAGCACCGGGGAGCTGTTTTTT. Encoded protein: CASRRGGASTGELFF.

The chain couples TRBV6-6 to TRBJ1-1, with D possibly being TRBD1 (5 bases). This CDR3 spans 14 amino acids. Per the germline V gene, CDR1 is MNHNY and CDR2 is SVGAGI (reference sequence). Trimming pared 5 bases from V and 4 bases from J, leaving 14 bases between. For the CDR3, the DNA is TGTGCCAGCAGTCCAAGGGGTTTTGGCACTGAAGCTTTCTTT. It yields the protein CASSPRGFGTEAFF.